This paragraph reports one TCR beta chain. Germline V CDR1 and CDR2: SGDLS, YYNGEE. CDR3 length: 15 amino acids. Trimming pared 4 bases from V and 0 bases from J, leaving 13 bases between. The sample comes from a study of blood T cell repertoires in COVID-19. Across the whole study: T cells, B-cell-depleted T cells, or PBMCs supplied cDNA or gDNA.

Cohort placement rested on clinical history that participants reported themselves. Here immunoSEQ multiplex PCR was the method, and the copy in TCRdb shows in-frame clones only, minus some. The table records around 250,000 clones, just under 90% of them present only once. V and J are TRBV9 and TRBJ1-1, with a weak D call TRBD1 (6 bases). The origin of this receptor is a man aged 50 or older who had been exposed to COVID-19. Sequenced sample: PBMCs or T cells enriched from blood (not recorded which). The CDR3 DNA follows: TGTGCCAGCAGCCCCCCCCCAGGGGTGAACACTGAAGCTTTCTTT. It codes for CASSPPPGVNTEAFF.